This TCR beta chain is drawn from a study of blood T cell repertoires in COVID-19. Using immunoSEQ multiplex PCR, the repertoire was profiled, and TCRdb retains in-frame clones only, with some absent. The table records about 330,000 clones, 92% of them present only once. As concerns this clone: This sample includes further DNA sequences coding for the same CDR3.

The V end lost 4 bases, the J end lost 3 bases, and 4 bases lay between the germline ends. This CDR3 is built from 11 residues. Germline CDR1 reads ENHRY; CDR2 reads SYGVKD. What was sequenced was PBMCs or T cells enriched from blood (not recorded which). This TCR came from a woman in her twenties or thirties who had recovered from COVID-19. The rearrangement links TRBV10-3 to TRBJ2-7, with no clear D. In DNA, the CDR3 is TGTGCCATCAGTGCGGGCTACGAGCAGTACTTC. It translates to CAISAGYEQYF.